Judged by frequency, the clone carrying this T cell receptor beta chain is medium-sized. The antigen remains unidentified. Germline V CDR1 and CDR2: MDHEN, SYDVKM. This CDR3 is built from 15 residues. This entry belongs to a study of CXCR3-negative and CXCR3-positive naive CD8 T cells. Study results and caveats: CXCR3-expressing naive cells carried TRB CDR3s more hydrophobic than those of CXCR3-negative naive cells.

UMI-labeled TRB cDNA libraries were prepared by 5' RACE. TCRdb reprocessed the 5' RACE reads and reports one entry per CDR3 protein, with no DNA. The table for this sample gives 35,000 to 45,000 distinct CDR3 sequences. The sequenced sample was naive CXCR3- CD8+ T cells from blood. The subset here: CD45RO-CCR7+CD27+CD95- naive CD8+ T cells lacking CXCR3 (TNR3-). This TCR derives from a human donor in good health. Some clones in this sample may be carry-over from other donors' samples. The chain uses TRBV28 and TRBJ1-5; TCRdb's D gene call, TRBD1, goes unchecked for lack of DNA. CDR3 sequence reads: CASSLPGDSNQPQHF.